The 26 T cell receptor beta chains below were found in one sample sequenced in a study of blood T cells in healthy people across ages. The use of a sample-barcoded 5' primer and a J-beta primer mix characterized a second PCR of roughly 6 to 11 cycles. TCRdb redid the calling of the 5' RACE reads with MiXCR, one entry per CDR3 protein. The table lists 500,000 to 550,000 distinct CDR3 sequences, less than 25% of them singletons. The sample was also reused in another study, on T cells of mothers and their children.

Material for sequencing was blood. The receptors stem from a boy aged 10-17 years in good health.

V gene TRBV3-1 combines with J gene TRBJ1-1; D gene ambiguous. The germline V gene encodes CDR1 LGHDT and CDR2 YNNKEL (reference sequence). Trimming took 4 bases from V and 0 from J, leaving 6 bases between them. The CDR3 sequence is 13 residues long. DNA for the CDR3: TGTGCCAGCAGCCCAATGGTGAACACTGAAGCTTTCTTT. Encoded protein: CASSPMVNTEAFF. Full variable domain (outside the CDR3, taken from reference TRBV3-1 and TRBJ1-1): DTAVSQTPKYLVTQMGNDKSIKCEQNLGHDTMYWYKQDSKKFLKIMFSYNNKELIINETVPNRFSPKSPDKAHLNLHINSLELGDSAVYFCASSPMVNTEAFFGQGTRLTVV.

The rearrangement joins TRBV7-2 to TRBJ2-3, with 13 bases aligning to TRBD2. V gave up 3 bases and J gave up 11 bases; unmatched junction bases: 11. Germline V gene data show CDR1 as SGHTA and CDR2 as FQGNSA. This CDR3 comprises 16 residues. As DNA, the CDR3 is TGTGCCAGCAGCTTTGTACTAGCGGGAGGGCGGAGGATGCAGTATTTT. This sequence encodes CASSFVLAGGRRMQYF.

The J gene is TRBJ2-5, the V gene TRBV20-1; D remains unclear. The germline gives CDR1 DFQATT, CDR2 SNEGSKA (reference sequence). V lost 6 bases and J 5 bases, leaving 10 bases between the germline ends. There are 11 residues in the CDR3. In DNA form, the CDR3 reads TGCAGTGCCCCCTGGCGGGAGACCCAGTACTTC. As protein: CSAPWRETQYF.

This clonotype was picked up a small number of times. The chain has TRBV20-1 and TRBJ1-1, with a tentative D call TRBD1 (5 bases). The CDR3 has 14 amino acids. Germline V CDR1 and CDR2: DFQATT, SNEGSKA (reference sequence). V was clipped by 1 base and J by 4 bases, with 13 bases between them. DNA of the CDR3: TGCAGTGCTAGAGGAGGAATGAGGGGCACTGAAGCTTTCTTT. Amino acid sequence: CSARGGMRGTEAFF.

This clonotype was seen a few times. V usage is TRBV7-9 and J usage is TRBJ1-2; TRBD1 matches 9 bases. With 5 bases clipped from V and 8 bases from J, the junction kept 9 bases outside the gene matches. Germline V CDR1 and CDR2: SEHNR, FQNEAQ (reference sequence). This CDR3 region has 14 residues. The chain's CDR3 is CASSTGQGGEGYTF. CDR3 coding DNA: TGTGCCAGCAGCACGGGACAGGGTGGAGAAGGCTACACCTTC.

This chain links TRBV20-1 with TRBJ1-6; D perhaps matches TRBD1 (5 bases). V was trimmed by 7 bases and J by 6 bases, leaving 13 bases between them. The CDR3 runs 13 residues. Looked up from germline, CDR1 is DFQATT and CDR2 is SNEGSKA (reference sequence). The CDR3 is CSGGGGINSPLHF. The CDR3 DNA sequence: TGCAGTGGGGGGGGAGGAATTAATTCACCCCTCCACTTT.

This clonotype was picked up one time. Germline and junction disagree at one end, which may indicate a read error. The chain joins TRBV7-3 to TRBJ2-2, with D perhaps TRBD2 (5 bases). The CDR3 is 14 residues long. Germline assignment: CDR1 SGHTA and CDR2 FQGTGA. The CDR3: CASSTRANTGELSF. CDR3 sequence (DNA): TGTGCCAGCAGCACTAGGGCGAACACCGGGGAGCTGTCTTTT.

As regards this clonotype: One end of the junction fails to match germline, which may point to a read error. In DNA form, the CDR3 reads TGTGCCAGCAGTGAGGGCAGGGCAAAAGTCTTT. Translating it yields CASSEGRAKVF. V is TRBV2 and J is TRBJ1-1; D is perhaps TRBD1 (5 bases). This CDR3 is 11 amino acids long. Germline loops: CDR1 SNHLY, CDR2 FYNNEI.

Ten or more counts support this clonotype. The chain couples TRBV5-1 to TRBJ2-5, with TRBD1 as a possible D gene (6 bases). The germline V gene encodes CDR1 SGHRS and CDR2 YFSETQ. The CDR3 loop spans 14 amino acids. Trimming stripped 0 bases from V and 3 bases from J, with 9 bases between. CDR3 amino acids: CASSLGGLEETQYF. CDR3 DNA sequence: TGCGCCAGCAGCTTGGGGGGGCTGGAAGAGACCCAGTACTTC.

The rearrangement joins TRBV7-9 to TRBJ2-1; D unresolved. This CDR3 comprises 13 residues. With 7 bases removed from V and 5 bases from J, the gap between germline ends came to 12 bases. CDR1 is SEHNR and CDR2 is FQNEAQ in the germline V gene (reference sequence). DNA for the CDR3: TGTGCCAGCACCCTACTGCCCGACAATGAGCAGTTCTTC. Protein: CASTLLPDNEQFF.

CDR3 protein: CSAAPLGGTYNEQFF. The CDR3 DNA reads as TGCAGTGCTGCCCCATTGGGCGGCACCTACAATGAGCAGTTCTTC. This sequence joins TRBV20-1 and TRBJ2-1; no clear D. Germline CDR1 is DFQATT and CDR2 is SNEGSKA (reference sequence). Trimming stripped 5 bases from V and 2 bases from J, with 16 bases between. This CDR3 comprises 15 residues.

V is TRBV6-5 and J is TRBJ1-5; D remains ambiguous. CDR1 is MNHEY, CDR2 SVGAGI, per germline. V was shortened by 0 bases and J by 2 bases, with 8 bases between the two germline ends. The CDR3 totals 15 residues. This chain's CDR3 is CASSYSRSGNQPQHF. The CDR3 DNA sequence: TGTGCCAGCAGTTACTCGAGAAGCGGCAATCAGCCCCAGCATTTT.

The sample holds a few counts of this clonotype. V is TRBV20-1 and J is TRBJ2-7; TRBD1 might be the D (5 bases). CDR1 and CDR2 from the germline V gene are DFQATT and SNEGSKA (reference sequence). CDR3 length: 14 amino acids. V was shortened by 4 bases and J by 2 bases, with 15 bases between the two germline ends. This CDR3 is CSAIKTEKTYEQYF. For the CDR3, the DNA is TGCAGTGCTATAAAGACAGAAAAGACCTACGAGCAGTACTTC.

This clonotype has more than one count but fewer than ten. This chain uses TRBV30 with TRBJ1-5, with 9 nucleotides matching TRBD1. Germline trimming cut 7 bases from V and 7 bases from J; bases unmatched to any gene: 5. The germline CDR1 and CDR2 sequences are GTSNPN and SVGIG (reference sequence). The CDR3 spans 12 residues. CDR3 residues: CAFDRGEQPQHF. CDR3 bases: TGTGCCTTCGACAGGGGGGAGCAGCCCCAGCATTTT. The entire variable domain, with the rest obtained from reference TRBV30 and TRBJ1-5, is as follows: SQTIHQWPATLVQPVGSPLSLECTVEGTSNPNLYWYRQAAGRGLQLLFYSVGIGQISSEVPQNLSASRPQDRQFILSSKKLLLSDSGFYLCAFDRGEQPQHFGDGTRLSIL.

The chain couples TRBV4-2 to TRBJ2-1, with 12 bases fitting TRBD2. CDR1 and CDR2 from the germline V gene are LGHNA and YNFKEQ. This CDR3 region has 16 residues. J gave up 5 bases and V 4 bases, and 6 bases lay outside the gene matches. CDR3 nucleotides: TGTGCCAGCAGCCTGACTAGCGGGAGCAAAGACAATGAGCAGTTCTTC. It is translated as CASSLTSGSKDNEQFF.

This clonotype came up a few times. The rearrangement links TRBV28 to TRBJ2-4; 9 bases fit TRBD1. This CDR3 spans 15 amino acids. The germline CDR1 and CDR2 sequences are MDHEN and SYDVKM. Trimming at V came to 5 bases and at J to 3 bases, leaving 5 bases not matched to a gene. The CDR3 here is CASSEQGAGKNIQYF. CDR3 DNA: TGTGCCAGCAGTGAACAGGGGGCTGGCAAAAACATTCAGTACTTC.

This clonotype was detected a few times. CDR3: CASTGTGLGETQYF. As DNA, the CDR3 is TGTGCCAGCACGGGGACAGGGTTAGGCGAGACCCAGTACTTC. The chain recombines TRBV28 with TRBJ2-5; 9 nucleotides match TRBD1. The CDR3 is 14 residues long. V lost 7 bases to trimming and J lost 5 bases; unmatched junction nucleotides: 8. Germline CDR1 is MDHEN and CDR2 is SYDVKM. Supplemented by reference TRBV28 and TRBJ2-5, the full variable domain reads DVKVTQSSRYLVKRTGEKVFLECVQDMDHENMFWYRQDPGLGLRLIYFSYDVKMKEKGDIPEGYSVSREKKERFSLILESASTNQTSMYLCASTGTGLGETQYFGPGTRLLVL.

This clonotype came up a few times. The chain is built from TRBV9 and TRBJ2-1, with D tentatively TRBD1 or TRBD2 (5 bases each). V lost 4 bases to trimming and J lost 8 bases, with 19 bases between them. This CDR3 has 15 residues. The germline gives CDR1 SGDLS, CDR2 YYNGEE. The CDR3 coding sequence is TGTGCCAGCAGCCCTCAGGGCCCAGGGAGCCATGAGCAGTTCTTC. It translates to CASSPQGPGSHEQFF.

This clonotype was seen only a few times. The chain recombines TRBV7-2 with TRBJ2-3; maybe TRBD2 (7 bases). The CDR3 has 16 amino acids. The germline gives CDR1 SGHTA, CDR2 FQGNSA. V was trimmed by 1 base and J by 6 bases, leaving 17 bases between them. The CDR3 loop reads CASSLGGRLASDTQYF. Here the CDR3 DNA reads TGTGCCAGCAGCTTAGGGGGGCGACTAGCTTCGGATACGCAGTATTTT.

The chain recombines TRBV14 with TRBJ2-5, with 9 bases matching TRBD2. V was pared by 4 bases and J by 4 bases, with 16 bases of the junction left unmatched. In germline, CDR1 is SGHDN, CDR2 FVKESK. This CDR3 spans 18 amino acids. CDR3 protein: CASSLRLTGTSRGETQYF. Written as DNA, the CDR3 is TGTGCCAGCAGCCTAAGACTTACCGGGACTAGCCGAGGAGAGACCCAGTACTTC.

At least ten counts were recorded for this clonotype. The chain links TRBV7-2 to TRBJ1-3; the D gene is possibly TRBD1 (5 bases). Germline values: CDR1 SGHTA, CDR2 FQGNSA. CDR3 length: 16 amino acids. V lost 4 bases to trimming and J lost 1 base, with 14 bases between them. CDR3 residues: CASSSSFGGSGNTIYF. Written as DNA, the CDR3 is TGTGCCAGCAGCTCAAGTTTCGGGGGGTCTGGAAACACCATATATTTT.

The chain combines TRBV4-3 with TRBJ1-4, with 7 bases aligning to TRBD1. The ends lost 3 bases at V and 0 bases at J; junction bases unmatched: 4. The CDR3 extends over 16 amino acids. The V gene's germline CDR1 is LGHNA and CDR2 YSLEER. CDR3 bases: TGCGCCAGCAGCCATGGGACAGCCTCAACTAATGAAAAACTGTTTTTT. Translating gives CASSHGTASTNEKLFF.

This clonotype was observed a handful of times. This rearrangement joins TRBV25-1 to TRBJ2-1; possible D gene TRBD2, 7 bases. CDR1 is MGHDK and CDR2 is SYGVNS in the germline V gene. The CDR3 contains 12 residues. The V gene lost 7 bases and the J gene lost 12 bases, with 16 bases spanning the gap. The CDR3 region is CASIEGGTGQFF. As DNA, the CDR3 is TGTGCCAGCATTGAGGGGGGGACGGGGCAGTTCTTC.

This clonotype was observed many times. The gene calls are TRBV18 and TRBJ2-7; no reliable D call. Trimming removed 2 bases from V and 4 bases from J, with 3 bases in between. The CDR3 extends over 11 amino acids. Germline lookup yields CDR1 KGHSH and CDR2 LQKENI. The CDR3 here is CASSPGYEQYF. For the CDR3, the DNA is TGTGCCAGCTCACCAGGGTACGAGCAGTACTTC.

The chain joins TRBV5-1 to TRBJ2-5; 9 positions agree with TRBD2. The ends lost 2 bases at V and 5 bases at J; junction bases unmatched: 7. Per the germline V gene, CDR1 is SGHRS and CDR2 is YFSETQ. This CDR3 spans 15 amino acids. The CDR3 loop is CASSFLLAGAETQYF. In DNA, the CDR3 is TGCGCCAGCAGCTTTCTTTTAGCGGGAGCCGAGACCCAGTACTTC.

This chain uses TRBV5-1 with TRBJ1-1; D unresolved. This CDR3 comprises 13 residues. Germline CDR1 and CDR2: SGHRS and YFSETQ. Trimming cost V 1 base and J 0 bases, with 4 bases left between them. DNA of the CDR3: TGCGCCAGCAGCTTGATGTTGAACACTGAAGCTTTCTTT. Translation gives CASSLMLNTEAFF.